The rows below give T cell receptor beta chains drawn from one sample of a study of blood T cell repertoires in COVID-19. This table comes from immunoSEQ multiplex PCR, and its TCRdb copy is limited to in-frame clones, with some not included. The repertoire includes 150,000 to 200,000 clones, roughly 77% of them detected once, and around 5.9% sits in the top ten. Sequenced sample: peripheral blood. All receptors derive from a woman in her thirties or forties with COVID-19, enrolled during active disease. The CDR3 runs from the conserved cysteine through the conserved F or W. A D gene is named only where the DNA matches it firmly. Some rows have no size entry. The others give once, few or many, or a class for an expanded clone.

D: -; J: TRBJ1-3; length: 15; size: few; V: TRBV10-3; DNA: TGTGCCATCGGGCGGGGCGGACACTCTGGAAACACCATATATTTT; CDR3: CAIGRGGHSGNTIYF
D: -; J: TRBJ1-4; length: 18; size: -; V: TRBV3-1/TRBV3-2; DNA: TGTGCCAGCAGCCAATTTCAGGATCAAGTTGCAACTAATGAAAAACTGTTTTTT; CDR3: CASSQFQDQVATNEKLFF
D: TRBD2; J: TRBJ2-2; length: 17; size: -; V: TRBV6-2/TRBV6-3; DNA: TGTGCCAGCAGCCGCCCGGGACTAGCGGTAGGCACCGGGGAGCTGTTTTTT; CDR3: CASSRPGLAVGTGELFF
D: -; J: TRBJ2-5; length: 14; size: -; V: TRBV9; DNA: TGTGCCAGCAGCGTAGAGGGACTTCGAGAGACCCAGTACTTC; CDR3: CASSVEGLRETQYF
D: -; J: TRBJ2-1; length: 14; size: -; V: TRBV24-1; DNA: TGTGCCACCAGTGGGGTAGCGGGCAGGGGTGAGCAGTTCTTC; CDR3: CATSGVAGRGEQFF
D: -; J: TRBJ1-5; length: 17; size: -; V: TRBV18; DNA: TGTGCCAGCTCTCTCGGACTAGCTATGGAGGGCAATCAGCCCCAGCATTTT; CDR3: CASSLGLAMEGNQPQHF
D: TRBD1; J: TRBJ1-2; length: 14; size: -; V: TRBV10-3; DNA: TGTGCCATCACCAGGGACAGGGAAACAGGTGGCTACACCTTC; CDR3: CAITRDRETGGYTF
D: -; J: TRBJ1-1; length: 14; size: -; V: TRBV11-3; DNA: TGTGCCAGCAGCTCCCGGGACAAGAACACTGAAGCTTTCTTT; CDR3: CASSSRDKNTEAFF
D: TRBD1; J: TRBJ1-1; length: 15; size: -; V: TRBV7-3; DNA: TGTGCCAGCAGCGCGACAGGGGGCCTCAACACTGAAGCTTTCTTT; CDR3: CASSATGGLNTEAFF
D: TRBD2; J: TRBJ2-7; length: 14; size: -; V: TRBV20-1; DNA: TGCAGTGCTAGTCATATAGCGGGAACAGACGAGCAGTACTTC; CDR3: CSASHIAGTDEQYF
D: TRBD1; J: TRBJ1-2; length: 12; size: -; V: TRBV6-5; DNA: TGTGCCAGCAGCCTTGAAGGACAGGGGTGGACCTTC; CDR3: CASSLEGQGWTF
D: -; J: TRBJ1-3; length: 12; size: -; V: TRBV30; DNA: TGTGCCTGCAGGAACTCTGGAAACACCATATATTTT; CDR3: CACRNSGNTIYF
D: -; J: TRBJ2-2; length: 17; size: -; V: TRBV5-1; DNA: TGCGCCAGCAGCTTGGACAGGGTGGGGGTTAACACCGGGGAGCTGTTTTTT; CDR3: CASSLDRVGVNTGELFF
D: TRBD2; J: TRBJ2-7; length: 16; size: -; V: TRBV4-3; DNA: TGCGCCAGCAGCCAAGATCTCACTGGGGGGGCCTACGAGCAGTACTTC; CDR3: CASSQDLTGGAYEQYF
D: TRBD2; J: TRBJ2-3; length: 16; size: once; V: TRBV7-6; DNA: TGTGCCAGCAGCTTAGCTGTAGCGGGGAGCACAGATACGCAGTATTTT; CDR3: CASSLAVAGSTDTQYF
D: TRBD2; J: TRBJ2-1; length: 12; size: -; V: TRBV7-2; DNA: TGTGCCAGCAGCTTCTCTGGGGGACTACGGTTCTTC; CDR3: CASSFSGGLRFF
D: TRBD1; J: TRBJ2-4; length: 14; size: -; V: TRBV29-1; DNA: TGCAGCGTTGAAGGAGGGACAGGGGGTGGCATTCAGTACTTC; CDR3: CSVEGGTGGGIQYF
D: -; J: TRBJ2-2; length: 16; size: -; V: TRBV19; DNA: TGTGCCAGTAGTCTCACCCCGGGGTTTGGCACCGGGGAGCTGTTTTTT; CDR3: CASSLTPGFGTGELFF
D: TRBD2; J: TRBJ2-1; length: 16; size: -; V: TRBV4-2; DNA: TGTGCCAGCAGCCAACCGACTAGCGGGGGGGTCAATGAGCAGTTCTTC; CDR3: CASSQPTSGGVNEQFF
D: -; J: TRBJ1-6; length: 15; size: -; V: TRBV9; DNA: TGTGCCAGCAACCCCGGGGGATCCTATAATTCACCCCTCCACTTT; CDR3: CASNPGGSYNSPLHF
D: -; J: TRBJ2-7; length: 14; size: -; V: TRBV18; DNA: TGTGCCAGCTCACCACCGGCAGGGTCCTACGAGCAGTACTTC; CDR3: CASSPPAGSYEQYF
D: TRBD2; J: TRBJ2-1; length: 17; size: -; V: TRBV7-9; DNA: TGTGCCAGCGGCAGGCTAGCGGGGGCCAGCTCCTACAATGAGCAGTTCTTC; CDR3: CASGRLAGASSYNEQFF
D: -; J: TRBJ1-1; length: 17; size: -; V: TRBV5-5; DNA: TGTGCCAGCAGCCCCACGGAATTACAGGGTTGGGACACTGAAGCTTTCTTT; CDR3: CASSPTELQGWDTEAFF
D: TRBD1; J: TRBJ1-2; length: 15; size: -; V: TRBV14; DNA: TGTGCCAGCAGCCCTTCCGGGACAGGGGGCCTTGGCTACACCTTC; CDR3: CASSPSGTGGLGYTF
D: -; J: TRBJ1-1; length: 17; size: -; V: TRBV11-2; DNA: TGTGCCAGCAGCTTAGATAGGGGCGCAGGGGCGAACACTGAAGCTTTCTTT; CDR3: CASSLDRGAGANTEAFF
D: -; J: TRBJ1-1; length: 12; size: -; V: TRBV11-2; DNA: TGTGCCAGCAGCTTGGGCTGGGCTGAAGCTTTCTTT; CDR3: CASSLGWAEAFF
D: -; J: TRBJ2-3; length: 16; size: once; V: TRBV4-3; DNA: TGCGCCAGCAGCCAAGAGTCAGGGTCATTGTTCGATACGCAGTATTTT; CDR3: CASSQESGSLFDTQYF
D: -; J: TRBJ1-6; length: 14; size: few; V: TRBV12-5; DNA: TGTGCTAGTGGCCCCGACGTCGGCGGTTCACCCCTCCACTTT; CDR3: CASGPDVGGSPLHF
D: TRBD2; J: TRBJ2-1; length: 16; size: -; V: TRBV5-1; DNA: TGCGCCAGCAGCTTGGCCCTAGCGGGAGGTGCCCATGAGCAGTTCTTC; CDR3: CASSLALAGGAHEQFF
D: -; J: TRBJ2-3; length: 14; size: -; V: TRBV24-1; DNA: TGTGCCACCCAGGGGGGCTTTAGCACAGATACGCAGTATTTT; CDR3: CATQGGFSTDTQYF
D: TRBD2; J: TRBJ2-5; length: 17; size: few; V: TRBV9; DNA: TGTGCCAGCAGCGTAGGGGGTAGCGGGGGCCAGGGAGAGACCCAGTACTTC; CDR3: CASSVGGSGGQGETQYF
D: -; J: TRBJ2-3; length: 15; size: -; V: TRBV27; DNA: TGTGCCAGCAGCAACGACAGACGAAGCACAGATACGCAGTATTTT; CDR3: CASSNDRRSTDTQYF
D: TRBD1; J: TRBJ1-5; length: 15; size: once; V: TRBV28; DNA: TGTGCCAGCAGTCCCCCGGACAGGGACAATCAGCCCCAGCATTTT; CDR3: CASSPPDRDNQPQHF
D: TRBD1; J: TRBJ1-1; length: 20; size: -; V: TRBV18; DNA: TGTGCCAGCTCACCAGGGACAGGGTCCCCCACTAGCCCCTTGAACACTGAAGCTTTCTTT; CDR3: CASSPGTGSPTSPLNTEAFF
D: -; J: TRBJ1-4; length: 16; size: many; V: TRBV25-1; DNA: TGTGCCAGCAGTGATGTCACAGGGCTTAAAGGGGAAAAACTGTTTTTT; CDR3: CASSDVTGLKGEKLFF
D: TRBD2; J: TRBJ2-1; length: 15; size: -; V: TRBV20-1; DNA: TGCAGTGCTAGTTCCGGACGGGGGGGCGGAAATGAGCAGTTCTTC; CDR3: CSASSGRGGGNEQFF
D: TRBD1; J: TRBJ2-6; length: 20; size: -; V: TRBV19; DNA: TGTGCCAGTAGTATCCTACTGGCGGGGACAGGGGGATCTGGGGCCAACGTCCTGACTTTC; CDR3: CASSILLAGTGGSGANVLTF
D: -; J: TRBJ1-2; length: 13; size: few; V: TRBV30; DNA: TGTGCCTGGAGACCGGGGGGGGCCTATGGCTACACCTTC; CDR3: CAWRPGGAYGYTF
D: -; J: TRBJ2-6; length: 17; size: -; V: TRBV4-2; DNA: TGTGCCAGCAGCCAAGAGGGGGGTCCCTCTGGGGCCAACGTCCTGACTTTC; CDR3: CASSQEGGPSGANVLTF
D: -; J: TRBJ2-1; length: 10; size: -; V: TRBV2; DNA: TGTGCCAGCAGTGATCGCCCTAAGTTCTTC; CDR3: CASSDRPKFF